These T cell receptor beta chains were read from a single sample in a study of OX40 agonist ivuxolimab in advanced cancers. Sequencing was performed with immunoSEQ multiplex PCR; in TCRdb, only in-frame clones are kept and a portion is missing. Altogether some 100,000 clones are present, about 90% being singletons, with the ten largest covering roughly 0.16%. The source material was CD4+ or CD8+ T cells sorted from blood, sampled in a trial of the OX40 agonist ivuxolimab. Receptor source: an adult with an advanced solid tumor such as melanoma, head and neck, liver or kidney cancer. The CDR3 runs from the conserved cysteine through the conserved F or W. The D gene is left open where the match is weak. Only some rows state a clone size, as once, few, many or a class for expanded clones.

V gene	J gene	clone size	D gene	CDR3 DNA	CDR3 protein
TRBV6-5	TRBJ2-1	-	-	TGTGCCAGCAGACGGACAGCCATCATAAATGAGCAGTTCTTC	CASRRTAIINEQFF
TRBV5-1	TRBJ2-1	-	TRBD2	TGCGCCAGCAGCAATGGACTAGCCTCCTACAATGAGCAGTTCTTC	CASSNGLASYNEQFF
TRBV27	TRBJ2-2	few	-	TGTGCCAGCAGTCCCCTCACCGGGGAGCTGTTTTTT	CASSPLTGELFF
TRBV7-9	TRBJ2-7	-	-	TGTGCCAGCAGCTGGCAGGGGCTTAGTTACGAGCAGTACTTC	CASSWQGLSYEQYF
TRBV6-1	TRBJ1-2	-	-	TGTGCCAGCAGTGAACTGAAGGGAATAGGCGGCTACACCTTC	CASSELKGIGGYTF
TRBV21-1	TRBJ1-5	-	-	TGTGCCAGCAGCAAAGAGAAAACCCAGCCCCAGCATTTT	CASSKEKTQPQHF
TRBV10-1	TRBJ1-2	-	-	TGCGCCAGCAGTGAGAGTCTAAACCCAATCTATGGCTACACCTTC	CASSESLNPIYGYTF
TRBV5-1	TRBJ1-2	once	-	TGCGCCAGCAGCTTGGGTACCGGATCAGCGGGCTATGGCTACACCTTC	CASSLGTGSAGYGYTF
TRBV6-1	TRBJ1-2	-	TRBD1	TGTGCCAGCAGTGCATCCCACAGGGGGCGAGGCTACACCTTC	CASSASHRGRGYTF
TRBV28	TRBJ2-3	once	TRBD2	TGTGCCAGCAGTGGGAGACAAGCGGGAGGGTTGTCAGATACGCAGTATTTT	CASSGRQAGGLSDTQYF
TRBV9	TRBJ1-1	-	-	TGTGCCAGCAGCGTACTGGGACGGGGCACTGAAGCTTTCTTT	CASSVLGRGTEAFF
TRBV6-1	TRBJ1-1	-	-	TGTGCCAGCAGTGAATATTTGGAAGCTTTCTTT	CASSEYLEAFF
TRBV2	TRBJ2-2	-	-	TGTGCCAGCAAGTCTCTTAAATCCGGGGAGCTGTTTTTT	CASKSLKSGELFF
TRBV6-1	TRBJ2-7	-	-	TGTGCCAGCAGTGATAAATTAAAAACGGTACCTACCTACGAGCAGTACTTC	CASSDKLKTVPTYEQYF
TRBV19	TRBJ2-1	-	-	TGTGCCAGTAGTGAGGCCTTTGAGCAGTTCTTC	CASSEAFEQFF
TRBV11-2	TRBJ1-4	-	-	TGTGCCAGCAGCTTAGAACGGACAGAAAAACTGTTTTTT	CASSLERTEKLFF
TRBV21-1	TRBJ2-4	-	-	TGTGCCAGCAGCAAAGGTTGGGAGACAGGGACCTTGTACGCCCTAGCCAAAAACATTCAGTACTTC	CASSKGWETGTLYALAKNIQYF
TRBV30	TRBJ2-7	-	-	TGTGCCTGGAGTGTACTCGGGCTTGGAGAGCAGTACTTC	CAWSVLGLGEQYF